This paragraph reports one T cell receptor (beta chain). Its cognate antigen is unknown. This entry comes from a study of persistence of HIV-infected CD4 T cells. Anti-CD3/anti-CD28 beads served as a nonspecific positive control stimulus. Responding CD4+ T cells were sorted by upregulation of both CD40 ligand and CD69. Germline V gene lookup returns CDR1 MNHEY and CDR2 SVGAGI. This CDR3 is built from 13 residues. V lost 9 bases and J 5 bases, leaving 16 bases between the germline ends. This was the immunoSEQ version 4 assay in survey mode. Assay used: immunoSEQ multiplex PCR; TCRdb lists only in-frame clones, some missing. The profile shows fewer than 50,000 clones, more than 85% of them singletons. Regarding the study as a whole: Proviral oligoclonality tracked with TCR oligoclonality within the same sorted cells.

This receptor was identified in an adult man with HIV who was CMV-seropositive. The V and J genes are TRBV6-5 and TRBJ1-1; possibly TRBD1 for D (6 bases). Sequenced material: CD4+ T cells sorted from PBMCs after approximately 20-hour stimulation, taken from a patient who received antiretroviral therapy. CDR3 region: CASTYTRGTEAFF. DNA of the CDR3: TGTGCCAGTACTTACACCAGGGGAACTGAAGCTTTCTTT.